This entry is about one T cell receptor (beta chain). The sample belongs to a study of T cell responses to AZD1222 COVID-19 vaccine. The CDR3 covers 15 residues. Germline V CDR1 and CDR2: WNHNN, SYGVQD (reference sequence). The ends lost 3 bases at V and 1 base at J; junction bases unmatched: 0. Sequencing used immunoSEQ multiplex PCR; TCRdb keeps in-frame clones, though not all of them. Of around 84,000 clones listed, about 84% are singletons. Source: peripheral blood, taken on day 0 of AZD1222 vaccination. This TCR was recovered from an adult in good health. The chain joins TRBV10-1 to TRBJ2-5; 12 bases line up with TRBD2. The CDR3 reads CASSELAGGQETQYF. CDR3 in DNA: TGCGCCAGCAGTGAACTAGCGGGGGGCCAAGAGACCCAGTACTTC.